This paragraph reports one TCR beta chain. What it binds is unknown. Among the approximately 110 subjects of the validation cohort, separate from the approximately 660-subject first cohort, were the donors. The CDR3 has 15 amino acids. Germline trimming cut 5 bases from V and 2 bases from J; bases unmatched to any gene: 8. The germline gives CDR1 MNHNS, CDR2 SASEGT. The data were produced by immunoSEQ multiplex PCR, yet TCRdb's version contains in-frame clones alone and is incomplete. Among about 120,000 clones listed, roughly 90% were seen once. These data originate in a study of cytomegalovirus exposure and HLA in healthy donors. Overall study findings and caveats: In the roughly 110 validation repertoires, approximately 94% of cluster scores exceeded 0, per a later analysis. A classifier reportedly called cytomegalovirus status with high sensitivity and specificity. Among TCR beta chains, those listed as cytomegalovirus-associated numbered more than 150.

The sequenced sample was PBMCs. The clonotype originates from a woman in her late teens or twenties in good health and CMV-seropositive. The chain couples TRBV6-1 to TRBJ2-7; the match to TRBD2 covers 8 bases. In DNA, the CDR3 is TGTGCCAGCAGTCGGGAGGGGAGTGGGGCCTACGAGCAGTACTTC. Amino acids: CASSREGSGAYEQYF.